The T cell receptor beta chain described here comes from a study of OX40 agonist ivuxolimab in advanced cancers. Whole-study context: Patients were given ivuxolimab, an antibody that agonizes OX40 (CD134). Ivuxolimab was administered intravenously to patients at 0.01 to 10 mg/kg every 2 weeks. Study-level points and caveats: At 0.1 to 3.0 mg/kg, CD4+ and CD8+ blood T cells expanded clonally by week 6. Expanded peripheral T cell antigen specificity was not determined.

To note about this clone: Its antigen is currently unknown.

Germline CDR1 reads SGHRS; CDR2 reads YFSETQ. Trimming pared 5 bases from V and 0 bases from J, leaving 5 bases between. CDR3 length equals 12 residues. Clones were sequenced by immunoSEQ multiplex PCR, and TCRdb holds only the in-frame ones, with some missing. The table includes some 12,000 clones, just under 75% detected once. This receptor was obtained from an adult with an advanced solid tumor such as melanoma, head and neck, liver or kidney cancer. This chain uses TRBV5-1 with TRBJ1-1; D unresolved. The starting material was CD4+ or CD8+ T cells sorted from blood, obtained in a trial of the OX40 agonist ivuxolimab. The CDR3, as DNA: TGCGCCAGCAGAGAGTTGAACACTGAAGCTTTCTTT. Protein: CASRELNTEAFF.